A single sample is the source of the 26 T cell receptor beta chains below, sequenced in a study of shared clonotypes between healthy human individuals. TCRdb's table, derived via immunoSEQ multiplex PCR, lists solely in-frame clones and lacks some. This sample carries hundreds of thousands of clones, almost 97% of them seen once, and the ten largest clones take 0.045% to 0.07%. The sequenced material came from naive CD4+ T cells sorted from blood. As to subset: CD45RA+ positively selected. The receptors here all came from a woman in her 30s in good health.

V is TRBV2 and J is TRBJ2-7, with 7 nucleotides matching TRBD2. This CDR3 contains 15 residues. V dropped 6 bases and J dropped 1; count of bases not matched to a gene: 9. In germline, CDR1 is SNHLY, CDR2 FYNNEI. This CDR3 is CASSRAGFKSYEQYF. The DNA of the CDR3 is TGTGCCAGCAGCCGAGCGGGATTCAAATCCTACGAGCAGTACTTC.

V usage is TRBV4-1 and J usage is TRBJ1-6; D unresolved. The CDR3 totals 16 residues. Trimming removed 1 base from V and 0 bases from J, with 7 bases in between. Germline CDR1 is MGHRA and CDR2 is YSYEKL. Here the CDR3 DNA reads TGCGCCAGCAGCCAAGGAGGTAGCTCCTATAATTCACCCCTCCACTTT. This sequence encodes CASSQGGSSYNSPLHF.

The gene calls are TRBV19 and TRBJ1-5; D is undetermined. Germline lookup yields CDR1 LNHDA and CDR2 SQIVND (reference sequence). V was clipped by 3 bases and J by 7 bases, with 7 bases between them. The CDR3 extends over 12 amino acids. Here the CDR3 reads CASSIPGQPQHF. DNA of the CDR3: TGTGCCAGTAGTATCCCGGGACAGCCCCAGCATTTT.

In its sample, this clone was seen once. This sequence joins TRBV18 and TRBJ2-1; a possible D gene is TRBD1 (6 bases). Trimming took 3 bases from V and 0 from J, leaving 9 bases between them. The CDR3 is made up of 15 amino acids. Per the germline V gene, CDR1 is KGHSH and CDR2 is LQKENI. CDR3 protein: CASSPQGSSYNEQFF. DNA for the CDR3: TGTGCCAGCTCACCCCAGGGGAGCTCCTACAATGAGCAGTTCTTC. Complete variable domain (other parts from reference TRBV18 and TRBJ2-1): NAGVMQNPRHLVRRRGQEARLRCSPMKGHSHVYWYRQLPEEGLKFMVYLQKENIIDESGMPKERFSAEFPKEGPSILRIQQVVRGDSAAYFCASSPQGSSYNEQFFGPGTRLTVL.

The rearrangement joins TRBV29-1 to TRBJ2-5, with D tentatively TRBD2 (5 bases). The germline gives CDR1 SQVTM, CDR2 ANQGSEA. CDR3 length equals 14 residues. Trimming removed 4 bases from V and 4 bases from J, with 16 bases in between. DNA of the CDR3: TGCAGCGTTGGGTCTCCCGGGGTTTTAGAGACCCAGTACTTC. It specifies CSVGSPGVLETQYF.

This chain links TRBV6-5 with TRBJ2-1; D unclear. CDR1 MNHEY and CDR2 SVGAGI come from the germline V gene. The CDR3 runs 11 residues. The V gene lost 6 bases and the J gene lost 8 bases, with 8 bases spanning the gap. Here the CDR3 DNA reads TGTGCCAGCAGCCCGTTTTATGAGCAGTTCTTC. Translating gives CASSPFYEQFF.

The chain recombines TRBV7-2 with TRBJ1-5; no clear D. CDR1 SGHTA and CDR2 FQGNSA come from the germline V gene. Trimming pared 1 base from V and 0 bases from J, leaving 7 bases between. The CDR3 is 15 residues long. The CDR3 DNA is TGTGCCAGCAGCTTAGTTGGGAATAGCAATCAGCCCCAGCATTTT. Amino acid sequence: CASSLVGNSNQPQHF.

The rearrangement uses TRBV27 and TRBJ2-7; D is tentatively TRBD1 or TRBD2 (6 bases each). This CDR3 is built from 15 residues. The germline V and J ends were trimmed by 2 bases and 7 bases, with 18 bases remaining between them. Germline assignment: CDR1 MNHEY and CDR2 SMNVEV (reference sequence). CDR3 region: CASSLVFGGQKEQYF. DNA for the CDR3: TGTGCCAGCAGTTTAGTCTTCGGGGGACAAAAAGAGCAGTACTTC.

The V and J genes are TRBV28 and TRBJ2-1, with 9 bases fitting TRBD1. The CDR3 consists of 15 residues. Germline V gene sequence: CDR1 MDHEN, CDR2 SYDVKM. V gave up 5 bases and J gave up 8 bases; unmatched junction bases: 10. CDR3 sequence: CASSLRDRVSDEQFF. CDR3 DNA sequence: TGTGCCAGCAGTCTAAGGGACAGGGTTTCGGATGAGCAGTTCTTC.

The rearrangement joins TRBV5-1 to TRBJ2-1, with TRBD2 matching over 7 bases. J lost 3 bases, V lost 1 base, and 4 bases had no gene match. Germline CDR1 SGHRS, CDR2 YFSETQ. The CDR3 totals 15 residues. The CDR3, as DNA: TGCGCCAGCAGCTTGAGCGGGATGGACTACAATGAGCAGTTCTTC. Its protein product is CASSLSGMDYNEQFF. The variable domain in full, with the rest retrieved from reference TRBV5-1 and TRBJ2-1, is KAGVTQTPRYLIKTRGQQVTLSCSPISGHRSVSWYQQTPGQGLQFLFEYFSETQRNKGNFPGRFSGRQFSNSRSEMNVSTLELGDSALYLCASSLSGMDYNEQFFGPGTRLTVL.

The genes are TRBV7-9 and TRBJ1-1, with D possibly TRBD1 on 5 matching bases. V lost 2 bases to trimming and J lost 8 bases, with 15 bases between them. The germline V gene has CDR1 SEHNR and CDR2 FQNEAQ (reference sequence). The CDR3 sequence is 14 residues long. The CDR3 DNA follows: TGTGCCAGCAGCTTAAATCAAGGGGTGCCCGAAGCTTTCTTT. It specifies CASSLNQGVPEAFF.

The rearrangement joins TRBV5-1 to TRBJ2-5, with 8 bases matching TRBD1. CDR1 and CDR2 (germline): SGHRS, YFSETQ. The CDR3 has 15 residues. V shed 4 bases and J 4 bases; nucleotides not matched to a gene: 9. CDR3 nucleotide sequence: TGCGCCAGCAGCCCAGGGGGGACAGGTAGAGAGACCCAGTACTTC. Translated, it gives CASSPGGTGRETQYF.

The chain couples TRBV11-2 to TRBJ2-4; the D gene is possibly TRBD2 (5 bases). The ends were cut back, 8 bases at V and 2 bases at J, with 19 bases in the middle. Germline V gene sequence: CDR1 SGHAT, CDR2 FQNNGV. The CDR3 is 16 residues long. The CDR3 coding sequence is TGTGCCAGCTGCCGGCTGGGAGCCGCGTCCAAAAACATTCAGTACTTC. Protein sequence: CASCRLGAASKNIQYF.

This sequence joins TRBV5-1 and TRBJ2-4; 7 positions agree with TRBD2. There are 16 residues in the CDR3. V lost 4 bases to trimming and J lost 0 bases; unmatched junction nucleotides: 7. CDR1 is SGHRS, CDR2 YFSETQ, per germline. CDR3 nucleotides: TGCGCCAGCAGCACCTTTGCGGGAGTAGCCAAAAACATTCAGTACTTC. Encoded protein: CASSTFAGVAKNIQYF.

Remarks on this clone: The sample carries other DNA sequences with the same CDR3. The chain joins TRBV28 to TRBJ2-7; D might be TRBD2 (5 bases). Looked up from germline, CDR1 is MDHEN and CDR2 is SYDVKM. CDR3 size: 14 residues. The V end lost 2 bases, the J end lost 0 bases, and 8 bases lay between the germline ends. The CDR3 sequence is CASSLAGLSYEQYF. The CDR3 coding sequence is TGTGCCAGCAGTTTAGCGGGCCTCTCCTACGAGCAGTACTTC.

The CDR3 nucleotides are TGTGCCAGCACCCTTGGGGGGGGACAGCCCCAGCATTTT. This codes for CASTLGGGQPQHF. The chain combines TRBV28 with TRBJ1-5, with D possibly matching TRBD1 (5 bases). V lost 7 bases to trimming and J lost 7 bases, with 14 bases between them. Germline V gives CDR1 MDHEN, CDR2 SYDVKM. The CDR3 is made up of 13 amino acids.

The chain joins TRBV6-6 to TRBJ2-5, with a possible D match to TRBD2 (6 bases). The J call is in doubt because the DNA end fits TRBJ2-7 better. The CDR3 totals 16 residues. CDR1 MNHNY and CDR2 SVGAGI come from the germline V gene (reference sequence). CDR3 nucleotide sequence: TGTGCCAGCAGTTACTCGAAGGGGAGGCCCTTCTACGAGCAGTACTTC. Translating it yields CASSYSKGRPFYEQYF.

The V and J genes are TRBV4-1 and TRBJ2-3; D uncertain. The V gene's germline CDR1 is MGHRA and CDR2 YSYEKL. The CDR3 covers 13 residues. V was cut by 8 bases and J by 5 bases, with 14 bases left in between. CDR3: CASRSPPGDTQYF. The CDR3 DNA follows: TGCGCCAGCCGCTCACCCCCAGGAGATACGCAGTATTTT.

J is TRBJ2-3 and V is TRBV6-5, with 7 bases identical to TRBD1. The CDR3 loop spans 12 amino acids. In germline, CDR1 is MNHEY, CDR2 SVGAGI. V lost 4 bases, J lost 11 bases, and 6 bases stayed unmatched. The CDR3 reads CASSSNRGEQYF. The DNA of the CDR3 is TGTGCCAGCAGTTCGAACAGGGGCGAGCAGTATTTT.

This chain links TRBV18 with TRBJ2-7; perhaps TRBD2 as D (5 bases). Germline V lookup: CDR1 KGHSH, CDR2 LQKENI. The CDR3 consists of 13 residues. Trimming took 2 bases from V and 3 from J, leaving 8 bases between them. The CDR3 DNA reads as TGTGCCAGCTCACCAATAGCGAACTACGAGCAGTACTTC. Its translation is CASSPIANYEQYF.

This clone was detected only once. The chain recombines TRBV5-1 with TRBJ1-5; D is undetermined. This CDR3 is built from 14 residues. CDR1 is SGHRS, CDR2 YFSETQ, per germline. The ends were cut back, 0 bases at V and 7 bases at J, with 11 bases in the middle. CDR3 residues: CASSLGGPGQPQHF. For the CDR3, the DNA is TGCGCCAGCAGCTTGGGAGGGCCGGGGCAGCCCCAGCATTTT.

The J gene is TRBJ2-3, the V gene TRBV5-4, with TRBD2 as a possible D gene (5 bases). From germline, CDR1 is SGHNT and CDR2 YYREEE (reference sequence). The V and J ends lost 9 bases and 1 base respectively, with 21 bases between them. The CDR3 runs to 16 residues. CDR3 nucleotide sequence: TGTGCCACCAGAATCTGGGAGCGGAGTGGCACAGATACGCAGTATTTT. Its translation is CATRIWERSGTDTQYF.

The chain joins TRBV11-2 to TRBJ2-5; D is undetermined. The J call may be faulty, since TRBJ2-7 better matches the DNA end. CDR3 size: 11 residues. The V gene's germline CDR1 is SGHAT and CDR2 FQNNGV. The CDR3 sequence: CASSSHYEQYF. In DNA, the CDR3 is TGTGCCAGCAGCTCACATTACGAGCAGTACTTC.

This clone was counted a single time. The chain links TRBV27 to TRBJ2-3; D might be TRBD2 (6 bases). The length of the CDR3 is 17 residues. In germline, CDR1 is MNHEY, CDR2 SMNVEV (reference sequence). Trimming left V 3 bases short and J 0 bases short, with 16 bases between. CDR3 nucleotides: TGTGCCAGCAGTTTGCCAGGGAGGACATCTAGCACAGATACGCAGTATTTT. It specifies CASSLPGRTSSTDTQYF.

The CDR3 loop reads CSVQTGLSNTEAFF. CDR3 sequence (DNA): TGCAGCGTCCAAACCGGACTGTCGAACACTGAAGCTTTCTTT. The chain is built from TRBV29-1 and TRBJ1-1; D is uncertain. Germline V CDR1 and CDR2: SQVTM, ANQGSEA. This CDR3 is 14 amino acids long. V lost 6 bases, J lost 1 base, and 15 bases lay in between.

The V call is TRBV2, the J call TRBJ1-4; no definite D call. This CDR3 comprises 14 residues. V was pared by 5 bases and J by 11 bases, with 18 bases between. Germline lookup yields CDR1 SNHLY and CDR2 FYNNEI. The CDR3: CASSLGTVPEKLFF. CDR3 DNA: TGTGCCAGCAGTCTAGGCACGGTCCCTGAGAAACTGTTTTTT.